This T cell receptor (beta chain) is from a study of human T cells and chemical hapten exposure. Study context: Per-sample TCR yields varied mainly from small pooled library volume differences.

Trimming took 6 bases from V and 2 from J, leaving 7 bases between them. This CDR3 comprises 12 residues. This clonotype has more than one count but fewer than ten. Time point: patch test 1, 2 weeks after DPC sensitization. The treatment here: therapeutic diphenylcyclopropenone sensitization with weekly scalp DPC. TCRdb reprocessed the RACE reads via MiXCR and lists one record per CDR3 protein. The sample records 350,000 or so distinct CDR3 sequences, under 8% being singletons. This TCR came from a woman aged 18-29 years with alopecia areata. Some clones in this sample may be carry-over from other donors' samples. The material sequenced was whole blood, taken in connection with sensitization to the hapten diphenylcyclopropenone (DPC). This rearrangement joins TRBV12-3 or TRBV12-4 to TRBJ2-5; D remains unclear. The CDR3 protein is CASRRNQETQYF. CDR3 nucleotides: TGTGCCAGCAGGCGGAATCAAGAGACCCAGTACTTC.